This entry lists 29 T cell receptor beta chains sequenced from one sample in a study of CD8+ T cells in alopecia areata. Cells from pooled cutaneous lymph nodes were sorted by CD4, CD8alpha, NKG2D, NKG2ACE and other markers. cDNA reverse transcribed from extracted RNA served as the sequencing template. Some clones are missing from TCRdb's copy, which holds only in-frame ones; the method was immunoSEQ multiplex PCR. Observed in the sample are 250,000 or so clones, none of them singletons. Input material: CD4+ T cells sorted from a lymph node. Receptors originate from a C3H/HeJ mouse with alopecia areata. The strain's MHC haplotype is H2-k.

This clone was recorded a few times. The gene symbols are mouse symbols. Sequencing ends 4 residues short of the CDR3 end; the germline J gene provides the rest. The J gene is TRBJ2-2, the V gene TRBV19; D gene ambiguous. In germline, CDR1 is FNHDT, CDR2 SITEND (reference sequence). The CDR3 contains 15 residues. Trimming pared 1 base from V and 3 bases from J, leaving 10 bases between. The part of the CDR3 DNA that was read is TGTGCCAGCAGTATAACTGTTTTTGACACCGGG. Its translation is CASSITVFDTG. The entire CDR3 reads CASSITVFDTGQLYF.

Of note for this clone: The gene names here belong to mouse. Sequencing ends 4 residues short of the CDR3 end; the germline J gene provides the rest. The chain recombines TRBV13-2 with TRBJ2-1; 8 nucleotides line up with TRBD1. Germline CDR1 NNHNN, CDR2 SYGAGS (reference sequence). The CDR3 spans 17 residues. The V gene end was trimmed by 0 bases and the J gene end by 0 bases; junction bases not matched to a gene: 5. CDR3 residues: CASGDARDRHNYAEQFF. The CDR3 bases that were read are TGTGCCAGCGGTGATGCGCGGGACAGGCATAACTATGCT.

Details on this clone: The gene names here belong to mouse. The part of the CDR3 DNA that was read is TGTGCCAGCGGTGAGCGGGACTGGGGGGCCTATGCT. Its translation is CASGERDWGAYA. From start to end, the CDR3 is CASGERDWGAYAEQFF. The chain uses TRBV13-2 and TRBJ2-1; 12 bases line up with TRBD2. From the germline J gene comes the end of the CDR3, since the read stops 4 residues before it. V gave up 2 bases and J gave up 3 bases; unmatched junction bases: 3. Germline CDR1 NNHNN, CDR2 SYGAGS (reference sequence). The CDR3 runs to 16 residues.

Notes on this clone: The germline and genes are mouse ones. The CDR3 is cut off 4 residues early in the read; its end comes from the germline J gene. The genes are TRBV19 and TRBJ2-3, with D possibly TRBD2 on 7 matching bases. Per the germline V gene, CDR1 is FNHDT and CDR2 is SITEND (reference sequence). V dropped 3 bases and J dropped 2 bases, with 19 bases sitting between them. The length of the CDR3 is 17 residues. The covered CDR3 bases are TGTGCCAGCAGTAAATCTAGGGGGGCGCGATTTGCAGAA. It translates to CASSKSRGARFAE. The entire CDR3 reads CASSKSRGARFAETLYF.

This clone was found a few times. Gene names refer to mouse genes. The DNA ends 4 residues before the CDR3 does, and the rest of the CDR3 is filled in from the germline J gene. The rearrangement links TRBV31 to TRBJ2-3, with 8 nucleotides matching TRBD2. Unmatched junction bases numbered 6, after V lost 1 base and J lost 0 bases. Germline V gene sequence: CDR1 GKSSPN, CDR2 SITVG. This CDR3 contains 16 residues. The chain's CDR3 is CAWSPRLGSSAETLYF. CDR3 DNA, as far as it was read: TGTGCCTGGAGTCCCCGACTGGGGTCTAGTGCAGAA.

A word on this clone: Genes and germline are mouse. The observed sequence ends 4 residues before the CDR3 terminus, with the missing tail filled in from the germline J gene. The chain couples TRBV17 to TRBJ2-1, with TRBD2 as a possible D gene (7 bases). The germline V gene has CDR1 MNHDT and CDR2 YYDKIL. Trimming took off 3 bases at V and 5 bases at J, with 11 bases between the two ends. The CDR3 extends over 14 amino acids. CDR3 sequence: CASSSRGADAEQFF. The covered CDR3 bases are TGTGCTAGCAGTAGTCGGGGGGCCGATGCT.

This clone was seen a few times. Mouse germline and gene names are used. The CDR3 end falls 4 residues outside the read, so it is completed with the germline J gene. J is TRBJ2-2 and V is TRBV5; TRBD2 aligns across 10 bases. From germline, CDR1 is LGHNA and CDR2 YNLKQL (reference sequence). CDR3 length: 15 residues. The J segment lost 5 bases and the V segment lost 3 bases, leaving 3 bases of the junction unmatched. The part of the CDR3 DNA that was read is TGTGCCAGCAGCCATGGGGACTGGGGTACCGGG. Translation: CASSHGDWGTG. The CDR3 reads in full as CASSHGDWGTGQLYF.

On this clone: Gene names and germline refer to mouse. CDR3 DNA (partial): TGCACCTGCAGTGCATCTGGGGACCAAGAC. Translating gives CTCSASGDQD. The full CDR3 is CTCSASGDQDTQYF. This chain links TRBV1 with TRBJ2-5, with D perhaps TRBD2 (6 bases). The CDR3 end is not reached by the read, which stops 4 residues before it; the germline J gene fills it in. The CDR3 runs to 14 residues. CDR1 NSQYPW and CDR2 LRSPGD come from the germline V gene (reference sequence). With 2 bases removed from V and 1 base from J, the gap between germline ends came to 7 bases.

This clone was observed a few times. Gene names and germline match the mouse. CDR3: CASSPGLGGADTQYF. Incomplete CDR3 DNA: TGTGCTAGCAGTCCCGGACTGGGGGGGGCAGAC. The rearrangement uses TRBV17 and TRBJ2-5; 12 bases are a match to TRBD2. The missing CDR3 end, 4 residues past where the read stops, is filled in from the germline J gene. Germline CDR1 reads MNHDT; CDR2 reads YYDKIL. The CDR3 extends over 15 amino acids.

Comments on this clone: Here the gene names and germline are mouse. The read ends 3 residues early relative to the CDR3; the germline J gene fills the gap. At the DNA level, this CDR3 is encoded by other sequences in the same sample as well. The chain couples TRBV19 to TRBJ1-6; D unresolved. TRBJ1-6 is labeled an ORF, and its function is uncertain. The CDR3 runs to 15 residues. The germline V gene has CDR1 FNHDT and CDR2 SITEND (reference sequence). The germline V and J ends were trimmed by 1 base and 0 bases, with 5 bases remaining between them. The sequenced CDR3 bases are TGTGCCAGCAGTATATCAAATTCCTATAATTCGCCC. Its protein is CASSISNSYNSP. The whole CDR3 is CASSISNSYNSPLYF.

This clone turned up a few times. Germline and genes: mouse. The read comes to an end 4 residues before the CDR3 does, leaving the germline J gene to fill in the end. The identical CDR3 is also encoded by other nucleotide sequences in the sample. The V and J genes are TRBV14 and TRBJ2-5; 9 nucleotides line up with TRBD1. Germline values: CDR1 SGHDT, CDR2 FRDEAV. CDR3 length: 13 amino acids. CDR3 sequence reads: CASSLTGGDTQYF. CDR3 DNA, as far as it was read: TGTGCCAGCAGTTTGACAGGGGGAGAC. Full variable domain (missing parts from reference TRBV14 and TRBJ2-5): EAGVTQSPRYAVLQEGQAVSFWCDPISGHDTLYWYQQPRDQGPQLLVYFRDEAVIDNSQLPSDRFSAVRPKGTNSTLKIQSAKQGDTATYLCASSLTGGDTQYFGPGTRLLVL.

As concerns this clone: Each gene name is a mouse one. The CDR3 end lies 3 residues beyond the end of the read and is filled in from the germline J gene. The chain employs TRBV31 and TRBJ1-6; TRBD1 aligns across 8 bases. TRBJ1-6 is designated an ORF whose function remains uncertain. The length of the CDR3 is 16 residues. With V trimmed by 7 bases and J by 4 bases, 12 bases remained unmatched. Looked up from germline, CDR1 is GKSSPN and CDR2 is SITVG. The CDR3 bases that were read are TGTGCCTTCCGGGACAGGAGGGGAAAATATAATTCGCCC. Translating gives CAFRDRRGKYNSP. The entire CDR3 sequence reads CAFRDRRGKYNSPLYF.

A word on this clone: Mouse gene names apply. From the germline J gene comes the end of the CDR3, since the read stops 4 residues before it. V and J are TRBV5 and TRBJ2-1, with 8 nucleotides matching TRBD2. The CDR3 runs to 17 residues. Losses at the gene ends were 0 bases for V and 2 bases for J; bases not matched to a gene: 6. The germline gives CDR1 LGHNA, CDR2 YNLKQL (reference sequence). CDR3 DNA, as far as it was read: TGTGCCAGCAGCCAAGATTTTGGGGGGGGACACTATGCT. Residues: CASSQDFGGGHYA. The entire CDR3 reads CASSQDFGGGHYAEQFF.

Details on this clone: Germline and genes here are mouse. The CDR3 is cut off 4 residues early in the read; its end comes from the germline J gene. V usage is TRBV31 and J usage is TRBJ2-3; 11 bases fit TRBD2. Germline assignment: CDR1 GKSSPN and CDR2 SITVG. J was trimmed by 3 bases and V by 1 base; bases with no gene match: 0. The CDR3 runs 14 residues. The CDR3 region is CAWSRDWGAETLYF. The sequenced CDR3 bases are TGTGCCTGGAGTCGGGACTGGGGGGCAGAA.

This clone was observed a handful of times. The gene names given are mouse names. Read coverage stops 4 residues before the CDR3 terminus; the germline J gene supplies the remainder. The rearrangement links TRBV3 to TRBJ2-7, with a possible D match to TRBD1 (5 bases). This CDR3 is 13 amino acids long. Germline V CDR1 and CDR2: SNHLY, FYNGKV (reference sequence). Trimming removed 8 bases from V and 0 bases from J, with 11 bases in between. CDR3 DNA (partial): TGTGCCAGCCCCTGGACAAACTCCTAT. Amino acids: CASPWTNSY. The whole CDR3 reads CASPWTNSYEQYF.

Points on this clone: Mouse names are used for the genes. The CDR3 goes on 4 residues after the read ends, and that part is filled in from the germline J gene. The chain carries TRBV1 and TRBJ2-3, with D possibly being TRBD2 (5 bases). The germline V gene encodes CDR1 NSQYPW and CDR2 LRSPGD (reference sequence). The V and J ends lost 2 bases and 0 bases respectively, with 12 bases between them. This CDR3 is built from 16 residues. CDR3 in amino acids: CTCSAPGLGSAETLYF. The covered CDR3 bases are TGCACCTGCAGTGCACCCGGTCTGGGAAGTGCAGAA.

The table lists this clone with many counts. Mouse germline and gene names are used. The read terminates 3 residues ahead of where the CDR3 ends, so the germline J gene completes it. The sample has other DNA sequences that encode this CDR3 too. The chain carries TRBV19 and TRBJ1-6, with a weak D call TRBD1 (6 bases). TRBJ1-6 qualifies as an ORF whose function is uncertain. The CDR3 has 15 amino acids. Germline assignment: CDR1 FNHDT and CDR2 SITEND (reference sequence). V was shortened by 2 bases and J by 3 bases, with 9 bases between the two germline ends. Partial CDR3 DNA: TGTGCCAGCAGTATCGGAGGGGGCTATAATTCGCCC. This encodes CASSIGGGYNSP. The full CDR3 protein reads CASSIGGGYNSPLYF.

This clone turned up a few times. Gene and germline names: mouse. The sequence runs out 3 residues before the end of the CDR3; the remainder is reconstructed from the germline J gene. This CDR3 is also generated by other DNA sequences in the sample. This chain joins TRBV5 and TRBJ1-6; the match to TRBD1 covers 9 bases. TRBJ1-6 is flagged as an ORF with uncertain function. The CDR3 has 16 residues. Trimming cost V 0 bases and J 6 bases; bases outside gene matches: 3. Germline CDR1 and CDR2: LGHNA and YNLKQL (reference sequence). The DNA read from the CDR3 is TGTGCCAGCAGCCAAGAGGGACAGGGACTTAATTCGCCC. It specifies CASSQEGQGLNSP. The whole CDR3 protein reads CASSQEGQGLNSPLYF.

This clone came up a few times. Mouse names are used for the genes. The read gets to within 4 residues of the CDR3 end, and the germline J gene fills in the rest. This chain joins TRBV19 and TRBJ2-2; possibly TRBD2 for D (7 bases). Germline V CDR1 and CDR2: FNHDT, SITEND (reference sequence). The V end was cut by 5 bases, the J end by 1 base, with 12 bases between. The CDR3 extends over 15 amino acids. Partial CDR3 DNA: TGTGCCAGCAGACGGGGGGCAGTAAACACCGGG. This gives the protein CASRRGAVNTG. The whole CDR3 is CASRRGAVNTGQLYF.

This clone was recorded a few times. Genes and germline are mouse. The sequence runs out 4 residues before the end of the CDR3; the remainder is reconstructed from the germline J gene. The chain combines TRBV17 with TRBJ2-1, with 11 bases that match TRBD1. The germline CDR1 and CDR2 sequences are MNHDT and YYDKIL. The CDR3 covers 16 residues. J lost 5 bases, V lost 0 bases, and 3 bases had no gene match. CDR3 DNA, as far as it was read: TGTGCTAGCAGTAGAGATCTGGACAGGGGGCATGCT. It is translated as CASSRDLDRGHA. The whole CDR3 reads CASSRDLDRGHAEQFF.

On this clone itself: Genes and germline are mouse. The read is 4 residues too short to cover the CDR3 end, so that end is filled in from the germline J gene. The V call is TRBV31, the J call TRBJ2-1; 8 bases map to TRBD2. Germline CDR1 reads GKSSPN; CDR2 reads SITVG. The CDR3 runs to 15 residues. J was trimmed by 3 bases and V by 3 bases; bases with no gene match: 7. CDR3 bases read: TGTGCCTGGAGCCGAACTGGGGGTCTCTATGCT. Translated, it gives CAWSRTGGLYA. The complete CDR3 protein is CAWSRTGGLYAEQFF. The variable domain in full, with the rest retrieved from reference TRBV31 and TRBJ2-1, is AQTIHQWPVAEIKAVGSPLSLGCTIKGKSSPNLYWYWQATGGTLQQLFYSITVGQVESVVQLNLSASRPKDDQFILSTEKLLLSHSGFYLCAWSRTGGLYAEQFFGPGTRLTVL.

This clone occurred a few times. Genes here carry mouse names. The CDR3 is cut off 4 residues early in the read; its end comes from the germline J gene. This chain joins TRBV1 and TRBJ2-1; tentatively, D is TRBD1 (5 bases). The CDR3 totals 14 residues. Germline loops: CDR1 NSQYPW, CDR2 LRSPGD (reference sequence). Deletions cut 1 base from V and 3 bases from J, with 7 bases between. The CDR3 DNA, read in part, is TGCACCTGCAGTGCAGGCAGGGTCTATGCT. This codes for CTCSAGRVYA. The CDR3 as a whole reads CTCSAGRVYAEQFF.

The sample holds many counts of this clone. The gene symbols are mouse symbols. In the same sample, other DNA sequences code for this CDR3. CDR3: CASSQDWGSAETLYF. Incomplete CDR3 DNA: TGTGCCAGCAGCCAAGACTGGGGTAGTGCAGAA. V gene TRBV5 combines with J gene TRBJ2-3; perhaps TRBD2 as D (6 bases). The read falls 4 residues short of the CDR3 end, and the missing part is taken from the germline J gene. Germline V gene sequence: CDR1 LGHNA, CDR2 YNLKQL (reference sequence). The CDR3 spans 15 residues. The ends were cut back, 0 bases at V and 0 bases at J, with 7 bases in the middle.

As regards this clone: Mouse germline and gene names are used. The CDR3 end falls 4 residues outside the read, so it is completed with the germline J gene. The chain employs TRBV13-2 and TRBJ2-3; 11 bases are shared with TRBD2. Germline assignment: CDR1 NNHNN and CDR2 SYGAGS (reference sequence). CDR3 length equals 16 residues. The V and J ends lost 3 bases and 0 bases, in that order; junction bases with no gene match: 3. The CDR3 loop is CASGVGLGASAETLYF. Partial CDR3 DNA: TGTGCCAGCGGTGTGGGACTGGGGGCTAGTGCAGAA.

This clone has only a few counts. Genes and germline are mouse. The read stops 4 residues short of the end of the CDR3; the missing end is completed from the germline J gene. This chain links TRBV13-3 with TRBJ1-2; 8 positions agree with TRBD1. CDR1 is NNHDY and CDR2 is SYVADS in the germline V gene. V trimming: 5 bases; J trimming: 0 bases; junction bases outside the gene matches: 6. CDR3 length equals 15 residues. The CDR3 bases that were read are TGTGCCAGCAGCGCCGACAGGGGTCCAAACTCC. Translating it yields CASSADRGPNS. In full, the CDR3 is CASSADRGPNSDYTF.

Only a few counts were recorded for this clone. A read error is possible here, since a much larger clone lies one base away. The listed genes are named as in mouse. Here the CDR3 reads CASSPKTGQLYF. The covered CDR3 bases are TGTGCCAGCAGTCCTAAAACCGGG. J is TRBJ2-2 and V is TRBV19; D remains unclear. The read is 4 residues too short to cover the CDR3 end, so that end is filled in from the germline J gene. With 4 bases removed from V and 5 bases from J, the gap between germline ends came to 6 bases. The CDR3 sequence is 12 residues long. Germline CDR1 reads FNHDT; CDR2 reads SITEND (reference sequence). Looking up the rest from reference TRBV19 and TRBJ2-2 gives the full variable domain: GGIITQTPKFLIGQEGQKLTLKCQQNFNHDTMYWYRQDSGKGLRLIYYSITENDLQKGDLSEGYDASREKKSSFSLTVTSAQKNEMAVFLCASSPKTGQLYFGEGSKLTVL.

This clone was seen a handful of times. The gene symbols are mouse symbols. The DNA ends 4 residues before the CDR3 does, and the rest of the CDR3 is filled in from the germline J gene. The genes are TRBV1 and TRBJ2-2; TRBD2 matches at 10 bases. The CDR3 runs 15 residues. The trim removed 2 bases at V and 4 bases at J, leaving 1 base unmatched. Per germline, CDR1 NSQYPW and CDR2 LRSPGD (reference sequence). CDR3 sequence: CTCSANWGGTGQLYF. The sequenced part of the CDR3 DNA is TGCACCTGCAGTGCAAACTGGGGGGGCACCGGG.

A note on this clone: Gene names denote mouse genes. The DNA read from the CDR3 is TGTGCCAGCAGTGATGCAGCA. Protein sequence: CASSDAA. The whole CDR3 protein reads CASSDAAEVFF. The chain joins TRBV13-1 to TRBJ1-1; D unclear. The CDR3 end falls 4 residues outside the read, so it is completed with the germline J gene. Germline V CDR1 and CDR2: NSHNY, SYGAGN. CDR3 size: 11 residues.

This clone was seen at least ten times. Gene names and germline refer to mouse. Sequencing ends 3 residues short of the CDR3 end; the germline J gene provides the rest. This chain links TRBV4 with TRBJ1-6; D call uncertain. TRBJ1-6 is sorted into the ORF group, with uncertain function. V was pared by 4 bases and J by 4 bases, with 8 bases between. The CDR3 contains 14 residues. Germline V lookup: CDR1 LGHDT, CDR2 YNNKQL (reference sequence). CDR3 sequence: CASSFRQYNSPLYF. The DNA read from the CDR3 is TGTGCCAGCAGCTTTAGACAATATAATTCGCCC.